These 5 T cell receptor beta chains originate from one sample sequenced in a study of blood T cell repertoires in COVID-19 (dated by TCRdb to 2020 to 2021). The receptor library was made with the immunoSEQ multiplex PCR assay. Held by TCRdb, this immuneACCESS table contains in-frame sequences only and omits some clones. Under half of the omission traces to an unresolved V gene where checked; the cause of the rest is unknown. The sample data list about 220,000 clones, and roughly 80% of these were observed just once. The top ten clonotypes cover about 7.2% of the sample. Material: peripheral blood. All receptors come from a woman between 70 and 85 years old with acute or convalescent COVID-19.

The gene calls are TRBV6-5 and TRBJ2-7; D remains unclear. The CDR3 covers 11 residues. Germline lookup yields CDR1 MNHEY and CDR2 SVGAGI. Trimming took 6 bases from V and 4 from J, leaving 7 bases between them. In DNA, the CDR3 is TGTGCCAGCAGGGGCCTTTACGAGCAGTACGTC. Translated: CASRGLYEQYV.

The chain employs TRBV6-2 or TRBV6-3 and TRBJ2-5; 7 bases are shared with TRBD2. Germline lookup yields CDR1 MNHEY and CDR2 SVGEGT. Trimming at V came to 5 bases and at J to 5 bases, leaving 8 bases not matched to a gene. CDR3 length: 14 residues. The CDR3 is CASSPRLGGETQYF. As DNA, the CDR3 is TGTGCCAGCAGTCCGCGACTGGGAGGGGAGACCCAGTACTTC.

This chain links TRBV9 with TRBJ1-2, with 11 bases that match TRBD1. Germline loops: CDR1 SGDLS, CDR2 YYNGEE. The CDR3 is made up of 15 amino acids. V lost 0 bases, J lost 7 bases, and 5 bases stayed unmatched. The CDR3 coding sequence is TGTGCCAGCAGCGTAGACGGGACAGGGGGTAGTGGCTACACCTTC. Its translation is CASSVDGTGGSGYTF.

As regards this clone: This sample includes further DNA sequences coding for the same CDR3. The chain joins TRBV6-5 to TRBJ2-4, with TRBD1 matching over 9 bases. Germline values: CDR1 MNHEY, CDR2 SVGAGI. J was trimmed by 7 bases and V by 0 bases; bases with no gene match: 4. The CDR3 is 15 residues long. This chain's CDR3 is CASSYSTGGRNIQYF. CDR3 coding DNA: TGTGCCAGCAGTTACTCGACAGGGGGGAGGAACATTCAGTACTTC.

This rearrangement joins TRBV10-3 to TRBJ1-5; D is unresolved. Trimming took off 7 bases at V and 3 bases at J, with 13 bases between the two ends. This CDR3 region has 14 residues. Per germline, CDR1 ENHRY and CDR2 SYGVKD. CDR3 sequence: CAITAGLDNQPQHF. DNA of the CDR3: TGTGCCATCACGGCGGGCTTGGACAATCAGCCCCAGCATTTT.